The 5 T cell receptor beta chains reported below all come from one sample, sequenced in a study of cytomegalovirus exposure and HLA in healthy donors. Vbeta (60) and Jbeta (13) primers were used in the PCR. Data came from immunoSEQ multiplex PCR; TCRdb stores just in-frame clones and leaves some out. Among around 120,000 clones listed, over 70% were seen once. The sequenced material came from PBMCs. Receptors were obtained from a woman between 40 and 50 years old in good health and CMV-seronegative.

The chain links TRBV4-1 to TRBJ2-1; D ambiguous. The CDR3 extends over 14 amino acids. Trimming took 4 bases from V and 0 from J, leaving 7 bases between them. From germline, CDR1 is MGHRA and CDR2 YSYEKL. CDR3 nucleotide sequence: TGCGCCAGCAGCCGGGCCTTCTCCTACAATGAGCAGTTCTTC. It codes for CASSRAFSYNEQFF.

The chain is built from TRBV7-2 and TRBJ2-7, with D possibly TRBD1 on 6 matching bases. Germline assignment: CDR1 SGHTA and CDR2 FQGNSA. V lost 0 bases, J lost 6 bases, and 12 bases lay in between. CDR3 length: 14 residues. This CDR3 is CASSLARTGTEQYF. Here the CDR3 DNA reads TGTGCCAGCAGCTTAGCGAGAACAGGGACCGAGCAGTACTTC.

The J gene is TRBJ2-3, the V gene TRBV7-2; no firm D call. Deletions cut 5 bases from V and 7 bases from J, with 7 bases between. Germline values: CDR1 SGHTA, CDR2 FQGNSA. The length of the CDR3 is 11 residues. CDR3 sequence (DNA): TGTGCCAGCAGCCAGATGCATACGCAGTATTTT. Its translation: CASSQMHTQYF.

CDR3 region: CASRSAAGTGDAYEQYF. The CDR3, as DNA: TGTGCCAGCAGATCCGCCGCCGGGACAGGGGACGCCTACGAGCAGTACTTC. The V gene is TRBV28, the J gene TRBJ2-7; 10 bases agree with TRBD1. Germline CDR1 and CDR2: MDHEN and SYDVKM. Trimming removed 6 bases from V and 2 bases from J; junction bases left unmatched: 13. The length of the CDR3 is 17 residues.

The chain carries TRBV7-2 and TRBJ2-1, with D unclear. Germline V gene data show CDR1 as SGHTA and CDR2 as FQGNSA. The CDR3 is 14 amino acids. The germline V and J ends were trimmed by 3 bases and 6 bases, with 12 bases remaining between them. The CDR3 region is CASSFGASVNEQFF. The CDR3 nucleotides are TGTGCCAGCAGCTTCGGAGCGTCTGTCAATGAGCAGTTCTTC.